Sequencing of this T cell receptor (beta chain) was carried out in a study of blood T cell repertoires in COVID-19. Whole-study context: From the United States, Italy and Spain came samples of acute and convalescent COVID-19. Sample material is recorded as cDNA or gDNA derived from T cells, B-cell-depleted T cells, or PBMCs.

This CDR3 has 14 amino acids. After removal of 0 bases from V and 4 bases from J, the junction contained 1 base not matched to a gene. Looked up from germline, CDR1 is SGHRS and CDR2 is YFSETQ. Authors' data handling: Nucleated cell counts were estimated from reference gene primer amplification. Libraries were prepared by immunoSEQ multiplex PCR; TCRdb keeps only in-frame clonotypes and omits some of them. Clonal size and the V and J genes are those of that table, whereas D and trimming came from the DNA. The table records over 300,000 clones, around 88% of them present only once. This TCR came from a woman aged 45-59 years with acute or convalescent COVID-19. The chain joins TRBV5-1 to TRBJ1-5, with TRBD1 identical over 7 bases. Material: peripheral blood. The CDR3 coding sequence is TGCGCCAGCAGCTTGGACAGGGGTAATCAGCCCCAGCATTTT. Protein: CASSLDRGNQPQHF.